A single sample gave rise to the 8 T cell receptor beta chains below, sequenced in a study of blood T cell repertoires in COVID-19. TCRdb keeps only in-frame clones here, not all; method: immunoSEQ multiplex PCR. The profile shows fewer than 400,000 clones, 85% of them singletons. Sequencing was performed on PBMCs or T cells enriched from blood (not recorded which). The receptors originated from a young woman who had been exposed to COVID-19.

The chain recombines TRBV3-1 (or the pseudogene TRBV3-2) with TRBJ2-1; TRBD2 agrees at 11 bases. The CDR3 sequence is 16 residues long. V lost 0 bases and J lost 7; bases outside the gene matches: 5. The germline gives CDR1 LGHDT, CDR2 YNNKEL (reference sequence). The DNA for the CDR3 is TGTGCCAGCAGCCAAGACTGGGGACTAGCGGATAATGAGCAGTTCTTC. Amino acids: CASSQDWGLADNEQFF.

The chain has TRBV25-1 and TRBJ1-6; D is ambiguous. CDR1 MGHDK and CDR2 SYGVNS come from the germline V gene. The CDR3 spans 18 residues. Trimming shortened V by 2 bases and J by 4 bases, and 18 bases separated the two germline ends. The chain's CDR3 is CASSEPGLIFVYNSPLHF. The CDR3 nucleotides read TGTGCCAGCAGTGAACCCGGACTAATCTTCGTATATAATTCACCCCTCCACTTT.

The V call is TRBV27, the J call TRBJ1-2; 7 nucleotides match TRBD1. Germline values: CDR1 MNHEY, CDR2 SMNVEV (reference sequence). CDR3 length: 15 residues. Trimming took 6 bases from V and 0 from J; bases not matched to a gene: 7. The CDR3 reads CASRRSGGANYGYTF. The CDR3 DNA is TGTGCCAGCAGGAGATCAGGGGGAGCTAACTATGGCTACACCTTC.

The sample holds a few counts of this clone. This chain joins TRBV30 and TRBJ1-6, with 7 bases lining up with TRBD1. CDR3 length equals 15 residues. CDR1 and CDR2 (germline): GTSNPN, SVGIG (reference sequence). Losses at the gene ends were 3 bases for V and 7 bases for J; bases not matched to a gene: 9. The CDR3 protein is CAWSVLDRENSPLHF. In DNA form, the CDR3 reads TGTGCCTGGAGCGTACTTGACAGGGAAAATTCACCCCTCCACTTT.

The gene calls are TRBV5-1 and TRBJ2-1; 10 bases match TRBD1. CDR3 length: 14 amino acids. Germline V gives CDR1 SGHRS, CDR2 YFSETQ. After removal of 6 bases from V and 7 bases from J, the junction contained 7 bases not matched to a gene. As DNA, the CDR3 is TGCGCCAGCAAGACAGGGGGCATCTTGAATGAGCAGTTCTTC. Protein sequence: CASKTGGILNEQFF.

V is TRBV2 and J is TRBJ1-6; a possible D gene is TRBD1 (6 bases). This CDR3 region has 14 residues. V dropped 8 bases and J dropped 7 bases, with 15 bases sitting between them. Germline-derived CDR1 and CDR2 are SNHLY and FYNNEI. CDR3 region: CASGNRDGNSPLHF. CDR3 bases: TGTGCCAGCGGGAACAGGGACGGGAATTCACCCCTCCACTTT.

This CDR3 reads CASSQEKGSQPQHF. In DNA form, the CDR3 reads TGTGCCAGCAGCCAAGAGAAGGGGTCCCAGCCCCAGCATTTT. The chain is built from TRBV4-2 and TRBJ1-5, with a weak D call TRBD1 (5 bases). Germline CDR1 LGHNA, CDR2 YNFKEQ. The CDR3 length is 14 residues. V lost 0 bases, J lost 7 bases, and 10 bases lay in between.

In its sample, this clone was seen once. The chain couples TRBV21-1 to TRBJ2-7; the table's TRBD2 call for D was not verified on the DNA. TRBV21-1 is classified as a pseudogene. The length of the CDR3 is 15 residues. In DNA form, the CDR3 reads TGTGCCAGCAGCAACCCCCCCCGACTAGCGGGCGAGCAGTACTTC. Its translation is CASSNPPRLAGEQYF.